Sequencing of this T cell receptor beta chain was carried out in a study of radiation and T cells in renal cell carcinoma. About the research overall: Nephrectomy followed 15 Gy stereotactic body radiation by 4 weeks.

Method: immunoSEQ multiplex PCR; TCRdb's copy keeps in-frame clones and lacks some. The table records 65,000 to 80,000 clones, 65% to 90% of them present only once. Time point described: blood 2 weeks post-SBRT. The sample's treatment: 15 Gy SBRT to primary tumor, nephrectomy 4 weeks later. Germline CDR1 and CDR2: SGHNT and YYREEE (reference sequence). The trim removed 5 bases at V and 8 bases at J, leaving 9 bases unmatched. CDR3 size: 16 residues. The clonotype comes from a woman between 50 and 59 years old with renal cell carcinoma. The sequences come from blood, collected from a patient whose treatment included radiotherapy and nephrectomy. This chain connects TRBV5-4 to TRBJ2-2; 13 nucleotides match TRBD2. The CDR3 region is CASSPGLAGVGGELFF. In DNA form, the CDR3 reads TGTGCCAGCAGTCCCGGACTAGCGGGAGTAGGGGGGGAGCTGTTTTTT.